Listed below are T cell receptor beta chains from one sample, sequenced in a study of OX40 agonist ivuxolimab in advanced cancers. Repertoires were generated with immunoSEQ multiplex PCR, while TCRdb's copy carries only in-frame clones and drops some. The table records under 85,000 clones, around 86% of them present only once. The sample here was CD4+ or CD8+ T cells sorted from blood, taken in a trial of the OX40 agonist ivuxolimab. The receptors shown here come from an adult with an advanced solid tumor such as melanoma, head and neck, liver or kidney cancer. Each CDR3 is given with its conserved first and last residue. Each record gives: D gene, V gene, clone size, J gene, CDR3 DNA, CDR3 protein. The D gene is left open where the match is weak. Some rows mark clone size as missing; the rest say once, few, many or name a class of expanded clone.

TRBD2	TRBV6-1	-	TRBJ2-5	TGTGCCAGCACCGGAGCGGGGGGAGGGGAGACCCAGTACTTC	CASTGAGGGETQYF
-	TRBV28	-	TRBJ1-2	TGTGCCAGCAGTTTATTGGTGCGGGAATACACCTTC	CASSLLVREYTF
-	TRBV5-4	-	TRBJ2-1	TGTGCCACTAGCGCTAGCTTTGAGCAGTTCTTC	CATSASFEQFF
-	TRBV16	-	TRBJ2-7	TGTGCCAGCAGCCAATCCGGATACGAGCAGTACTTC	CASSQSGYEQYF
-	TRBV14	-	TRBJ1-1	TGTGCCAGCAGCCCTACCCGGTTGAGCACTGAAGCTTTCTTT	CASSPTRLSTEAFF
TRBD2	TRBV2	-	TRBJ2-2	TGTGCCAGCAGACTGACTAGCGGGGTTGCCGGGGAGCTGTTTTTT	CASRLTSGVAGELFF
TRBD1	TRBV28	few	TRBJ1-5	TGTGCCAGCAGTTTCCGTGACAGGGGTGGGAATCAGCCCCAGCATTTT	CASSFRDRGGNQPQHF
TRBD2	TRBV7-9	few	TRBJ2-1	TGTGCCAGCAGCCCCGTAACTAGCGGGGGGGCGGATGAGCAGTTCTTC	CASSPVTSGGADEQFF
TRBD1	TRBV19	few	TRBJ1-1	TGTGCCAGTAGTATGCTCTTAGGGGGCGTCAACACTGAAGCTTTCTTT	CASSMLLGGVNTEAFF
-	TRBV19	-	TRBJ2-5	TGTGCCAGTAGTGAGACCCCAGAGACCCAGTACTTC	CASSETPETQYF
-	TRBV5-4	-	TRBJ2-2	TGTGCCAGCAGCCAGGAACCAGGGGCGGCCGGGGAGCTGTTTTTT	CASSQEPGAAGELFF
TRBD1	TRBV7-9	-	TRBJ1-2	TGTGCCAGCAGCTTCTCAGGGGGTGTTAACTATGGCTACACCTTC	CASSFSGGVNYGYTF
-	TRBV30	-	TRBJ2-7	TGTGCCTGGGACCGGGACGACCCCTACGAGCAGTACTTC	CAWDRDDPYEQYF
-	TRBV6-1	-	TRBJ1-2	TGTGCCAGCAGTGGAGCGGCAATCTATGGCTACACCTTC	CASSGAAIYGYTF
-	TRBV6-5	-	TRBJ2-3	TGTGCCAGCAGTTACCAGCACCCTAGCACAGATACGCAGTATTTT	CASSYQHPSTDTQYF
-	TRBV9	-	TRBJ1-6	TGTGCCAGCAGCGTAGATACGGAAGCTTTACATTCACCCCTCCACTTT	CASSVDTEALHSPLHF
TRBD2	TRBV7-2	-	TRBJ2-5	TGTGCCAGCAGCCCCCGGGAGGTACCCATGTTCCAAGAGACCCAGTACTTC	CASSPREVPMFQETQYF
TRBD1	TRBV6-5	-	TRBJ2-5	TGTGCCAGCCGAACAGGACAGGGGACCGGGGAGACCCAGTACTTC	CASRTGQGTGETQYF
-	TRBV7-2	-	TRBJ1-6	TGTGCCAGCAGCTTACAGGGTGCGCTCCTCCACTTT	CASSLQGALLHF
TRBD1	TRBV29-1	-	TRBJ2-5	TGCAGCGGGAGGGACAGGGGGCAGGAGACCCAGTACTTC	CSGRDRGQETQYF
TRBD1	TRBV9	-	TRBJ1-2	TGTGCCAGCAGCCCACGGACAGGGGTCAACTATGGCTACACCTTC	CASSPRTGVNYGYTF
-	TRBV9	-	TRBJ2-3	TGTGCCAGCAGCGAACAGGGTAACACAGATACGCAGTATTTT	CASSEQGNTDTQYF
-	TRBV2	-	TRBJ2-1	TGTGCCAGCAGTGACAGGCCAACCTACAATGAGCAGTTCTTC	CASSDRPTYNEQFF
-	TRBV28	-	TRBJ1-1	TGTGCCAGCAGCCCGGGACTGCTGAACACTGAAGCTTTCTTT	CASSPGLLNTEAFF
-	TRBV4-3	-	TRBJ2-3	TGCGCCAGCAGCCAAGATCTAGATACGCAGTATTTT	CASSQDLDTQYF
-	TRBV15	-	TRBJ2-7	TGTGCCACCAGCAGAGGATGGGAGGACGGATCCTACGAGCAGTACTTC	CATSRGWEDGSYEQYF
TRBD1	TRBV27	-	TRBJ1-2	TGTGCCAGCAGTTTTCGACAGGGGGCGCGTGGCTACACCTTC	CASSFRQGARGYTF
-	TRBV15	-	TRBJ1-3	TGTGCCACCAGCAGAGATACCGGCTCTGGAAACACCATATATTTT	CATSRDTGSGNTIYF
-	TRBV7-2	-	TRBJ2-6	TGTGCCAGCAGCTTAACCTACAGGGCTGGGGCCAACGTCCTGACTTTC	CASSLTYRAGANVLTF
TRBD1	TRBV9	-	TRBJ2-2	TGTGCCAGCAGCGTAGAGACAGGGGATACCGGGGAGCTGTTTTTT	CASSVETGDTGELFF
-	TRBV7-3	-	TRBJ2-2	TGTGCCAGCAGCTTACCGGGGGCCGGGGAGCTGTTTTTT	CASSLPGAGELFF
-	TRBV19	-	TRBJ2-7	TGTGCCAGTAGTATAGGGACACGGCTCGCCTACGAGCAGTACTTC	CASSIGTRLAYEQYF
TRBD1	TRBV7-2	-	TRBJ1-2	TGTGCCAGCAGCTTAAACGCAGGGGGCCATGGCTACACCTTC	CASSLNAGGHGYTF
-	TRBV5-1	-	TRBJ1-2	TGCGCCAGCAGCTCGGTGACAGCTAACTATGGCTACACCTTC	CASSSVTANYGYTF
-	TRBV7-6	-	TRBJ1-3	TGTGCCAGCCCATATAAGATAGACAGTTTATGCTCTGGAAACACCATATATTTT	CASPYKIDSLCSGNTIYF
-	TRBV10-3	-	TRBJ1-2	TGTGCCATCAGTGAGACTCGGGACGGCCACTATGGCTACACCTTC	CAISETRDGHYGYTF
TRBD1	TRBV6-1	-	TRBJ1-1	TGTGCCAGCAGTAAGACAGGGATGAACACTGAAGCTTTCTTT	CASSKTGMNTEAFF
-	TRBV9	-	TRBJ1-1	TGTGCCAGCAGCGTACAGAGAGCTTTCTTT	CASSVQRAFF
TRBD1	TRBV9	-	TRBJ1-2	TGTGCCAGCAGCGTTCCAGGGGGAGGGAGCTATGGCTACACCTTC	CASSVPGGGSYGYTF
-	TRBV28	-	TRBJ1-2	TGTGCCAGCAGTTTACCCCGCCAACTCCACTATGGCTACACCTTC	CASSLPRQLHYGYTF
-	TRBV10-3	-	TRBJ1-2	TGTGCCATCAGTGAGTCAAACAGCCCCCACACCTTC	CAISESNSPHTF
TRBD1	TRBV28	-	TRBJ2-5	TGTGCCAGCAGAAACCGACAGGGAACAGAGACCCAGTACTTC	CASRNRQGTETQYF
TRBD2	TRBV4-3	few	TRBJ2-5	TGCGCCAGCAGCCAAGATGGTCCAGCGGGGGGGGCCCAGTACTTC	CASSQDGPAGGAQYF
-	TRBV30	-	TRBJ1-5	TGTGCCTGGAGTGTTTCTCGCAATCAGCCCCAGCATTTT	CAWSVSRNQPQHF
-	TRBV9	-	TRBJ1-3	TGTGCCAGCAGCGTAGCTACGACAGTCTCTGGAAACACCATATATTTT	CASSVATTVSGNTIYF
-	TRBV7-9	-	TRBJ1-6	TGTGCCAGCAGCTTAGACAGTAATAATTCACCCCTCCACTTT	CASSLDSNNSPLHF
-	TRBV6-1	-	TRBJ2-7	TGTGCCATCAGTGCTCGTTCGGACCCACCCTACGAGCAGTACTTC	CAISARSDPPYEQYF
TRBD2	TRBV7-6	-	TRBJ2-5	TGTGCCAGCAGCTTGGCTAGCGGGCAAGAGACCCAGTACTTC	CASSLASGQETQYF
-	TRBV5-1	-	TRBJ1-1	TGCGCCAGCAGCTTAGGCAGGTCGGACACTGAAGCTTTCTTT	CASSLGRSDTEAFF
-	TRBV21-1	once	TRBJ1-1	TGTGCCAGCAGCATCCAGACAGGGCTTGAAGCTTTCTTT	CASSIQTGLEAFF
-	TRBV28	-	TRBJ2-3	TGTGCCAGCAGTTTCAAGTACCGATCCACAGATACGCAGTATTTT	CASSFKYRSTDTQYF
TRBD1	TRBV9	-	TRBJ1-3	TGTGCCAGCAGCGGAGGGGACAGCTTAGGGGACACCATATATTTT	CASSGGDSLGDTIYF
-	TRBV2	-	TRBJ2-2	TGTGCCAGCATATGGGACTCCGGGGAGCTGTTTTTT	CASIWDSGELFF
TRBD2	TRBV28	-	TRBJ2-1	TGTGCCAGCAGTTCAAGAGCGGGGGGCATCGTCCATGAGCAGTTCTTC	CASSSRAGGIVHEQFF
-	TRBV6-6	-	TRBJ1-1	TGTGCCAGCAGCGATTTTTCGGACACTGAAGCTTTCTTT	CASSDFSDTEAFF